This TCR beta chain was captured by sequencing in a study of blood T cell repertoires in COVID-19. Participant-given clinical history determined each cohort assignment. Two negative PCRs, clearance, or symptom resolution were required of recovered Cohort 3 donors. Germline V gene lookup returns CDR1 SEHNR and CDR2 FQNEAQ (reference sequence). The V and J ends lost 5 bases and 6 bases, in that order; junction bases with no gene match: 6. The CDR3 runs 13 residues. TCRdb's table, derived via immunoSEQ multiplex PCR, lists solely in-frame clones and lacks some. Here the sample spans some 170,000 clones, 84% being singletons.

V and J are TRBV7-9 and TRBJ1-2; 7 bases match TRBD1. Sequencing used PBMCs or T cells enriched from blood (not recorded which). This sequence originates from a man aged 45-65 years who had recovered from COVID-19. For the CDR3, the DNA is TGTGCCAGCAGCGAGACAGGGTTGGATGGCTACACCTTC. Encoded protein: CASSETGLDGYTF.